This is a list of T cell receptor beta chains from one sample in a study of blood T cell repertoires in COVID-19. Generated by immunoSEQ multiplex PCR, the TCRdb table keeps only in-frame clones and is missing some. The sample has 270,000 or so clones; approximately 88% are singletons. The sample taken for sequencing was PBMCs or T cells enriched from blood (not recorded which). These receptors were obtained from a middle-aged woman with acute COVID-19. Both conserved end residues are part of each CDR3. The order of the fields is clone size, J gene, V gene, D gene, CDR3 DNA, CDR3 protein. The D gene is left open where the match is weak. Part of the rows lack a size; the others show once, few, many or a class for expanded clones.

>NA|TRBJ2-7|TRBV6-5|TRBD1
TGTGCCAGCAGCCCAAGCAGGGGGAGCCCCTACGAGCAGTACTTC
CASSPSRGSPYEQYF
>NA|TRBJ2-3|TRBV5-1|NA
TGCGCCAGCAGCTTCACTTCGCTTAGCACAGATACGCAGTATTTT
CASSFTSLSTDTQYF
>NA|TRBJ1-5|TRBV2|TRBD1
TGTGCCAGCAGTCCGGGGACAGTCCCCAATCAGCCCCAGCATTTT
CASSPGTVPNQPQHF
>NA|TRBJ1-1|TRBV5-1|NA
TGCGCCAGCAGCTTGAGCAGTGGGGGCATGAACACTGAAGCTTTCTTT
CASSLSSGGMNTEAFF
>NA|TRBJ2-3|TRBV11-3|TRBD2
TGTGCCAGCAGCTCAGGGGGGACTAGCGGAGATACGCAGTATTTT
CASSSGGTSGDTQYF
>NA|TRBJ2-1|TRBV29-1|TRBD2
TGCAGCGTTGAAGATCGCCACGGGGACTATAGCTTCAATGAGCAGTTCTTC
CSVEDRHGDYSFNEQFF
>once|TRBJ1-2|TRBV4-1|TRBD1
TGCGCCAGCAGCCAGGAGGGACAGGGAGGATTATATGGCTACACCTTC
CASSQEGQGGLYGYTF
>NA|TRBJ2-3|TRBV5-1|TRBD2
TGCGCCAGCTCTATCGATAGCGGGAGAGCGGATACGCAGTATTTT
CASSIDSGRADTQYF
>NA|TRBJ1-1|TRBV9|NA
TGTGCCAGCAGCGTACCAGGCCGTCCTGAAGCTTTCTTT
CASSVPGRPEAFF
>NA|TRBJ1-5|TRBV18|TRBD1
TGTGCCAGCTCACCACAAGGGGACAGGGGAGGTCAGCCCCAGCATTTT
CASSPQGDRGGQPQHF
>NA|TRBJ2-3|TRBV5-4|NA
TGTGCCAGCAGCTTGGCCAGAAGAGGTACAGATACGCAGTATTTT
CASSLARRGTDTQYF
>NA|TRBJ1-4|TRBV3-1/TRBV3-2|NA
TGTGCCAGCAGCTTACAGGGCCATGAAAAACTGTTTTTT
CASSLQGHEKLFF
>NA|TRBJ2-2|TRBV11-3|NA
TGTGCCAGCAGCCTACTGACAAGCGGGGAGCTGTTTTTT
CASSLLTSGELFF
>NA|TRBJ2-3|TRBV9|TRBD2
TGTGCCAGCAGCGTTAGCGGGATTAGGCAGTATTTT
CASSVSGIRQYF
>NA|TRBJ2-6|TRBV28|NA
TGTGCCAGCAGTTTAACGACAACGTATGGGGCCAACGTCCTGACTTTC
CASSLTTTYGANVLTF
>once|TRBJ1-1|TRBV19|TRBD1
TGTGCCATGGTTCGTAAAGGCAGGGGGCAATATTTTTTGGCTTTCTTT
CAMVRKGRGQYFLAFF
>NA|TRBJ2-1|TRBV4-3|TRBD2
TGCGCCAGCAGCCAAGATAGGATAGCGGGTGTGAATGAGCAGTTCTTC
CASSQDRIAGVNEQFF
>NA|TRBJ2-7|TRBV11-1|TRBD2
TGTGCCAGCAGCAAGACTAGCGGGATCAGCTACGAGCAGTACTTC
CASSKTSGISYEQYF
>NA|TRBJ2-1|TRBV19|NA
TGTGCCAGTAGTATGCGGGAATCCTACAATGAGCAGTTCTTC
CASSMRESYNEQFF
>NA|TRBJ2-5|TRBV5-1|NA
TGCGCCAGCAGCTTGTCGGCCGGGAACCCCCAAGAGACCCAGTACTTC
CASSLSAGNPQETQYF
>NA|TRBJ2-2|TRBV11-2|NA
TGTGCCAGCAGCGGGCAACAGGGTCCTAACACCGGGGAGCTGTTTTTT
CASSGQQGPNTGELFF
>once|TRBJ2-5|TRBV5-6|NA
TGTGCCAGCAGCTTGGGTAGAGGGATTCAGACCCAGTACTTC
CASSLGRGIQTQYF
>NA|TRBJ1-1|TRBV7-6|NA
TGTGCCAGCACCCAAAGTCGGGGGGCGTACACTGAAGCTTTCTTT
CASTQSRGAYTEAFF
>NA|TRBJ1-3|TRBV10-3|NA
TGTGCCATCAGTGCCAAAAAACGAGACAGGTTCTCTGGAAACACCATATATTTT
CAISAKKRDRFSGNTIYF
>NA|TRBJ2-2|TRBV9|NA
TGTGCCAGCAGCGCGGTGCTCACGCGTCACGGGGAGCTGTTTTTT
CASSAVLTRHGELFF
>once|TRBJ2-7|TRBV9|NA
TGTGCCAGCAGCGTAGGTCTCTCCTACGAGCAGTACTTC
CASSVGLSYEQYF
>NA|TRBJ1-5|TRBV7-2|TRBD1
TGTGCCAGCAGCTCCAGACAGGGGGCTCAGCCCCAGCATTTT
CASSSRQGAQPQHF
>NA|TRBJ1-4|TRBV28|NA
TGTGCCAGCAGTTTATCAACCTGGACAGCCGTAGATGAAAAACTGTTTTTT
CASSLSTWTAVDEKLFF
>NA|TRBJ2-1|TRBV2|NA
TGTGCCAGCACCCCAAAAGCCATGCCTTTTGATGAGCAGTTCTTC
CASTPKAMPFDEQFF
>NA|TRBJ2-1|TRBV24-1|TRBD1
TGTGCCACCAGCGAGACAGGGGGGGCGGCTGAGCAGTTCTTC
CATSETGGAAEQFF
>NA|TRBJ2-5|TRBV27|TRBD2
TGTGCCAGCAGTTTAATTCCTAGCGGGAAACAAGAGACCCAGTACTTC
CASSLIPSGKQETQYF
>NA|TRBJ1-4|TRBV27|NA
TGTGCCAGCAGTTCCCGTTCGGGAGAAAAACTGTTTTTT
CASSSRSGEKLFF
>NA|TRBJ2-1|TRBV6-2/TRBV6-3|TRBD2
TGTGCCAGCAGTTATTCCGGGGCTAGCGGGAGCGCCTTGTCATACAATGAGCAGTTCTTC
CASSYSGASGSALSYNEQFF
>few|TRBJ2-2|TRBV7-8|TRBD1
TGTGCCAGCAGCCCCATTATAGGGACAGGCCTAAACACCGGGGAGCTGTTTTTT
CASSPIIGTGLNTGELFF
>NA|TRBJ1-1|TRBV6-2/TRBV6-3|NA
TGTGCCAGCAGCAAAATTAGCACTGAAGCTTTCTTT
CASSKISTEAFF
>once|TRBJ1-5|TRBV6-1|NA
TGTGCCAGCAGTGAAGTGGGGGCGGATCAGCCCCAGCATTTT
CASSEVGADQPQHF
>NA|TRBJ2-2|TRBV19|TRBD2
TGTGCCAGTAGTACATATCGGACTAGCGGCACCGGGGAGCTGTTTTTT
CASSTYRTSGTGELFF
>NA|TRBJ1-6|TRBV6-5|TRBD1
TGTGCCAGCAGTTACTCGACCGACAGGGCGGCTTCACCCCTCCACTTT
CASSYSTDRAASPLHF
>NA|TRBJ1-5|TRBV11-2|TRBD1
TGTGCCAGCAGTTATACAGGGGGCAATCAGCCCCAGCATTTT
CASSYTGGNQPQHF
>NA|TRBJ1-5|TRBV27|TRBD1
TGTGCCAGCAGTTTAGTGGGACAGGGGGCGCGACAGCCCCAGCATTTT
CASSLVGQGARQPQHF
>NA|TRBJ2-3|TRBV2|TRBD2
TGTGCCAGCAGTGAAACTAGCGGGAGGACAGATACGCAGTATTTT
CASSETSGRTDTQYF
>NA|TRBJ2-5|TRBV10-1|TRBD1
TGCGCCAGCAGCGCCGGGACAGGGATAGAGACCCAGTACTTC
CASSAGTGIETQYF
>NA|TRBJ2-3|TRBV10-1|TRBD2
TGCGCCAGCAGTGAGACTAGCGGGATATCGGATACGCAGTATTTT
CASSETSGISDTQYF
>NA|TRBJ1-4|TRBV5-1|NA
TGCGCCAGCAGCACTTCTCCGGGGAAAGGCGCTAATGAAAAACTGTTTTTT
CASSTSPGKGANEKLFF
>NA|TRBJ2-3|TRBV2|NA
TGTGCCAGCGACGAGCTGGCGGGGACGGGAGATACGCAGTATTTT
CASDELAGTGDTQYF
>NA|TRBJ2-3|TRBV6-5|NA
TGTGCCAGCAGTTACACAGGGAGCACAGATACGCAGTATTTT
CASSYTGSTDTQYF
>NA|TRBJ2-3|TRBV9|TRBD2
TGTGCCAGCAGCCTCGGGACTAGATCGTTCTCCGCAGATACGCAGTATTTT
CASSLGTRSFSADTQYF
>NA|TRBJ2-1|TRBV7-9|NA
TGTGCCAGCAGCATAGCAGGTCGGGCACTAGCAAATGAGCAGTTCTTC
CASSIAGRALANEQFF
>NA|TRBJ1-5|TRBV21-1|NA
TGTGCCAGCAGCAAACCTCCCCACAGAACCTATCAGCCCCAGCATTTT
CASSKPPHRTYQPQHF
>NA|TRBJ1-2|TRBV20-1|NA
TGCAGTGCAACCCCAGGGTACGGCTACACCTTC
CSATPGYGYTF
>once|TRBJ1-4|TRBV7-9|NA
TGTGCCAGCAGCCCCGAAGGGGCCGCAAAACTGTTTTTT
CASSPEGAAKLFF
>NA|TRBJ1-1|TRBV5-4|TRBD1
TGTGCCAGCAGCCGCGAAGACAGGGTAGATGAGTCTTTCTTT
CASSREDRVDESFF
>NA|TRBJ1-4|TRBV3-1/TRBV3-2|NA
TGTGCCAGCAGCCCCCGTGTGGGGGAGGCTAATGAAAAACTGTTTTTT
CASSPRVGEANEKLFF
>NA|TRBJ1-4|TRBV3-1/TRBV3-2|TRBD1
TGTGCCAGCAGCCAGAGGGACAGGGCTTCCGAAAAACTGTTTTTT
CASSQRDRASEKLFF
>NA|TRBJ2-5|TRBV5-5|NA
TGTGCCAGCAGCGCCATCGTCCGGCAAGAGACCCAGTACTTC
CASSAIVRQETQYF
>once|TRBJ1-3|TRBV5-1|NA
TGCGCCAGCAGCTTGGCACGGGGCTCTGGAAACACCATATATTTT
CASSLARGSGNTIYF
>few|TRBJ2-2|TRBV19|TRBD2
TGTGCCAGTTCACCCAGGGGGCAGGGACTAGCGATATATCCCGGGGAGCTGTTTTTT
CASSPRGQGLAIYPGELFF
>NA|TRBJ1-4|TRBV10-2|NA
TGCGCCAGCAGTAGGGGTTTGAGCCGAGAAAAACTGTTTTTT
CASSRGLSREKLFF
>NA|TRBJ2-4|TRBV16|TRBD1
TGTGCCAGCAGCTACAGGGGCCGGGACATTCAGTACTTC
CASSYRGRDIQYF